These T cell receptor beta chains were read from a single sample in a study of blood T cell repertoires in COVID-19. Profiled with immunoSEQ multiplex PCR; TCRdb holds only in-frame clones, not every one. The table records around 160,000 clones, approximately 91% of them present only once. The sequencing sample was made of peripheral blood. The receptor source for this set is a man between 18 and 29 years old with acute or convalescent COVID-19. CDR3s include the opening cysteine and the closing phenylalanine or tryptophan. The D gene is left open where the match is weak. Only part of the rows carry a size: once, few, many, or a class if the clone is expanded.

j_call,v_call,clone_size,d_call,cdr3_nt,cdr3_aa
TRBJ2-1,TRBV24-1,NA,NA,TGTGCCACCAGTGATTTCTCCAATGAGCAGTTCTTC,CATSDFSNEQFF
TRBJ1-1,TRBV18,NA,TRBD1,TGTGCCAGCTCAATCACGGGACAGGGGCCTGAAGCTTTCTTT,CASSITGQGPEAFF
TRBJ2-1,TRBV7-2,NA,TRBD2,TGTGCCAGCAGATTAGCGGGGGGGATCTACAATGAGCAGTTCTTC,CASRLAGGIYNEQFF
TRBJ2-1,TRBV7-6,NA,TRBD2,TGTGCCAGCAGCTTAATGCAGGGAGGGGAGCAGTTCTTC,CASSLMQGGEQFF
TRBJ2-3,TRBV5-4,NA,TRBD2,TGTGCCAGCAGCTTGGAAATTCTAGCGGGAGTCCCAGATACGCAGTATTTT,CASSLEILAGVPDTQYF
TRBJ2-1,TRBV6-2/TRBV6-3,few,TRBD1,TGTGCCAGCAGTTGGCACCGGGACAGGGTAAGCTCCTACAATGAGCAGTTCTTC,CASSWHRDRVSSYNEQFF
TRBJ1-2,TRBV10-3,NA,TRBD1,TGTGCCATCAGGACAGGGGATTGGGTTGGCTACACCTTC,CAIRTGDWVGYTF
TRBJ2-7,TRBV5-1,NA,TRBD1,TGCGCCAGCAGCTCAAGGGACAGCTCCTACGAGCAGTACTTC,CASSSRDSSYEQYF
TRBJ2-1,TRBV27,NA,TRBD1,TGTGCCAGCAGTTCCCGGGACAGGGGGTACAATGAGCAGTTCTTC,CASSSRDRGYNEQFF
TRBJ2-5,TRBV5-4,NA,TRBD2,TGTGCCAGCAGCCACAAAGGACTAGCGGGGCAAGAGACCCAGTACTTC,CASSHKGLAGQETQYF
TRBJ2-4,TRBV18,NA,TRBD1,TGTGCCAGCTCACCACAGGGGGCTCTGAACATTCAGTACTTC,CASSPQGALNIQYF
TRBJ1-2,TRBV7-2,NA,NA,TGTGCCAGCAGCTTTACGGACTATGGCTACACCTTC,CASSFTDYGYTF
TRBJ1-1,TRBV10-1,NA,NA,TGCGCCAGCAGTGAGTCCGGCGAGGGTTACACTGAAGCTTTCTTT,CASSESGEGYTEAFF
TRBJ1-1,TRBV6-5,few,TRBD1,TGTGCCAGCAGTTACGGAGACAGGGGTAACACTGAAGCTTTCTTT,CASSYGDRGNTEAFF
TRBJ2-2,TRBV7-6,NA,NA,TGTGCCAGCAGCCTTGGGTTCCAGGGTATGAGCACCGGGGAGCTGTTTTTT,CASSLGFQGMSTGELFF
TRBJ1-1,TRBV2,NA,NA,TGTGCCAGAGTACTAGGGAACACTGAAGCTTTCTTT,CARVLGNTEAFF
TRBJ2-7,TRBV3-1/TRBV3-2,NA,NA,TGTGCCAGCAGCCAAGATCCGTCAGGATACTACGAGCAGTACTTC,CASSQDPSGYYEQYF
TRBJ1-2,TRBV19,NA,NA,TGTGCCACTACAGAGAACTATGGCTACACCTTC,CATTENYGYTF
TRBJ2-1,TRBV19,NA,NA,TGTGCCAGTAGTATAGGTCAGGGTGAGATCGATGAGCAGTTCTTC,CASSIGQGEIDEQFF
TRBJ1-3,TRBV5-6,NA,NA,TGTGCCAGCAGCTTTTCGCCTTTGAGCTCTGGAAACACCATATATTTT,CASSFSPLSSGNTIYF
TRBJ2-1,TRBV7-8,once,NA,TGTGCCAGCAGCTTACGAGCGCACAATGAGCAGTTCTTC,CASSLRAHNEQFF
TRBJ1-1,TRBV27,NA,TRBD1,TGTGCCAGCAGACGACAGGGGGACGCTGAAGCTTTCTTT,CASRRQGDAEAFF
TRBJ2-3,TRBV2,NA,NA,TGTGCCAGCAGTGCCTCGAACGGTCGGGATACGCAGTATTTT,CASSASNGRDTQYF
TRBJ2-7,TRBV5-1,once,NA,TGCGCCAGCAGCTTGGTGGGGGAGGCCGACGAACATTCCTACGAGCAGTACTTC,CASSLVGEADEHSYEQYF
TRBJ1-5,TRBV12-5,NA,TRBD1,TGTGCTAGTGGTTTGGGGTGGGCAGGGGGCGATCAGCCCCAGCATTTT,CASGLGWAGGDQPQHF
TRBJ2-7,TRBV5-1,NA,TRBD1,TGCGCCAGCAGAGGACAGGGTGCCCACGAGCAGTACTTC,CASRGQGAHEQYF
TRBJ1-1,TRBV3-1/TRBV3-2,NA,NA,TGTGCCAGCAGCCCCCAAGGCGCAGGGTTGGTCACTGAAGCTTTCTTT,CASSPQGAGLVTEAFF
TRBJ2-5,TRBV19,NA,NA,TGTGCCAGTACTCGCCGGGGATCCCAAGAGACCCAGTACTTC,CASTRRGSQETQYF
TRBJ2-3,TRBV6-1,NA,TRBD1,TGTGCCAGCAGTGAAAGCGAAGGGGGCGTGGCAGATACGCAGTATTTT,CASSESEGGVADTQYF
TRBJ1-2,TRBV6-1,NA,NA,TGTGCCAGCAGTGACGGTAACTATGGCTACACCTTC,CASSDGNYGYTF
TRBJ2-2,TRBV9,NA,NA,TGTGCCAGCAGAGGGGCGGGGGCAAACACCGGGGAGCTGTTTTTT,CASRGAGANTGELFF
TRBJ2-7,TRBV9,few,TRBD2,TGTGCCAGCAGCGTAGGACCGGGGACTAGCTCCTACGAGCAGTACTTC,CASSVGPGTSSYEQYF
TRBJ2-1,TRBV7-8,medium-sized,TRBD1,TGTGCCAGCAGCTTAGTAACAGGGGGTAGCAATGAGCAGTTCTTC,CASSLVTGGSNEQFF
TRBJ2-3,TRBV6-5,NA,NA,TGTGCCAGCAGTTACGGGTTCAGGGGCACAGATACGCAGTATTTT,CASSYGFRGTDTQYF
TRBJ1-6,TRBV7-2,once,TRBD1,TGTGCCAGCAGCTCAACTCCGACAGGGTTTAATTCACCCCTCCACTTT,CASSSTPTGFNSPLHF
TRBJ1-1,TRBV4-2,NA,NA,TGTGCCAGCAGCCAAGATCGGGGGTCTAACACTGAAGCTTTCTTT,CASSQDRGSNTEAFF
TRBJ1-5,TRBV4-1,once,TRBD1,TGCGCCAGCAGCCAAGATCCCCCCGGGACAGGCCAACATCAGCCCCAGCATTTT,CASSQDPPGTGQHQPQHF
TRBJ2-1,TRBV18,NA,TRBD1,TGTGCCAGCTCACCGGGACAGGGGACCTACAATGAGCAGTTCTTC,CASSPGQGTYNEQFF
TRBJ2-1,TRBV6-5,NA,TRBD1,TGTGCCAGCAGTATCTACGGGACAGGGAGGAATGAGCAGTTCTTC,CASSIYGTGRNEQFF
TRBJ2-7,TRBV27,NA,TRBD2,TGTGCCAGCAGTTCCATGGGGGGGTACGAGCAGTACTTC,CASSSMGGYEQYF
TRBJ1-5,TRBV6-5,NA,NA,TGTGCCAGCAGTTACTCCTGGCGGCCTAATCAGCCCCAGCATTTT,CASSYSWRPNQPQHF
TRBJ1-5,TRBV7-2,NA,NA,TGTGCCAGCAGCTTATCGACAGGCGATCAGCCCCAGCATTTT,CASSLSTGDQPQHF